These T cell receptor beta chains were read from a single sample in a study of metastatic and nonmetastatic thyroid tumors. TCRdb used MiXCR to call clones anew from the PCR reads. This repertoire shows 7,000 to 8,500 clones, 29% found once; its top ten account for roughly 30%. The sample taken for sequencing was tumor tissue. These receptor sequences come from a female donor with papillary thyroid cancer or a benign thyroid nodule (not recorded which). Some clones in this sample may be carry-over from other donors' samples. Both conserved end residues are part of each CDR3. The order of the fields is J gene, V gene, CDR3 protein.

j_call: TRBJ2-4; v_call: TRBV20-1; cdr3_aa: CSARGRGGRINIQYF
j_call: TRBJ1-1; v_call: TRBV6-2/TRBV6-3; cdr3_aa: CASRPDSHTEAFF
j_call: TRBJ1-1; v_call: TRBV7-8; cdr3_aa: CASSRFLRGEDTEAFF
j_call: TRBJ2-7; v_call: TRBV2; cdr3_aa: CASRNHYEQYF
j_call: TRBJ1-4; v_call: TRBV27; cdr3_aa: CASSLGTDPNEKLFF
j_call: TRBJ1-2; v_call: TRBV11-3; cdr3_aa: CGSSPAGGRTFFGYTF
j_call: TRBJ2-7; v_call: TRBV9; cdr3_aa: CASSPSYEQYF
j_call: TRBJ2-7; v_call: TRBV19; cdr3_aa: CASSMDYLRSEQYF
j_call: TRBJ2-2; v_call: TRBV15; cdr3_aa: CATAQSTGELFF
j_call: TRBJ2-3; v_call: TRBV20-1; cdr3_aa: CSSNRGSGRSWADTQYF
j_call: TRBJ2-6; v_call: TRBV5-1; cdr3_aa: CASSSGISGANVLTF
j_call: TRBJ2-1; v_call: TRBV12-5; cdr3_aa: CASGPSGQGRNEQFF
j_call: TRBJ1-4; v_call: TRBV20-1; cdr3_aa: CSAGPGLGDQETQDIGEKLFF
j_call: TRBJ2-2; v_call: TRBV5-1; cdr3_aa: CASSVSTGNTGELFF
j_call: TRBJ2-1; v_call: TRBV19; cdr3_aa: CASSDTFNEQFF
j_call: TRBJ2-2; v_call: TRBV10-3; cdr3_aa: CAISGRTGNTGELFF
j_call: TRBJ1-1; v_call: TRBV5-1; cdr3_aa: CASSHIFGNTEAFF
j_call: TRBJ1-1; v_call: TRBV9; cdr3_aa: CASVMGGAEAFF
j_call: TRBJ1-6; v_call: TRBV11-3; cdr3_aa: CASSGTGGNSPLHF
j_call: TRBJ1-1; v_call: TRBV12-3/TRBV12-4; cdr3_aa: CASSRRGEALF
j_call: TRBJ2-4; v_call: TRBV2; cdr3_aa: CASSGIGKSIQYF
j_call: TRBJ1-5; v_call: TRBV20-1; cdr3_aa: CSARGGGGRDQPQHF
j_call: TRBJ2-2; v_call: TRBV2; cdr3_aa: CASTGYLSTGELFF
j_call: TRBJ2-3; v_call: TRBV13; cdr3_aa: CASSAIQGAADTQYF